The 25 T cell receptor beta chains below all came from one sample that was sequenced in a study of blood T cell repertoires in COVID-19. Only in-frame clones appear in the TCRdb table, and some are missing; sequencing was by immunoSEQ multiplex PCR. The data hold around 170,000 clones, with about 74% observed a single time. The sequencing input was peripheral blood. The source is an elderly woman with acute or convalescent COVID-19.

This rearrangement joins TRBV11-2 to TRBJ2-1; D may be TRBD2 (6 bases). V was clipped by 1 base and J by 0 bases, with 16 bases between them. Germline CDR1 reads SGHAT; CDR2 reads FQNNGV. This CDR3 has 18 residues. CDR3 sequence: CASSLAASATYSYNEQFF. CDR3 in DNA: TGTGCCAGCAGCTTAGCGGCTAGCGCGACGTACTCCTACAATGAGCAGTTCTTC.

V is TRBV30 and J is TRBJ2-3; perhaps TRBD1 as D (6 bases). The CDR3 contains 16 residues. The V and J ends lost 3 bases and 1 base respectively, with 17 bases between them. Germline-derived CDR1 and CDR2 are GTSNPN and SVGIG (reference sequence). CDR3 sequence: CAWRRSQGRGTDTQYF. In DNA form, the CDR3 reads TGTGCCTGGAGAAGATCACAGGGAAGAGGCACAGATACGCAGTATTTT.

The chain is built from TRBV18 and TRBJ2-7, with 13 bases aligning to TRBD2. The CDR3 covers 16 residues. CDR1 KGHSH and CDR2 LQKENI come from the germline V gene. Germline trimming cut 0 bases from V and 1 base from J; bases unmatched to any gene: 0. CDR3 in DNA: TGTGCCAGCTCACCACCGGGACTAGCGGGATCCTACGAGCAGTACTTC. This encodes CASSPPGLAGSYEQYF.

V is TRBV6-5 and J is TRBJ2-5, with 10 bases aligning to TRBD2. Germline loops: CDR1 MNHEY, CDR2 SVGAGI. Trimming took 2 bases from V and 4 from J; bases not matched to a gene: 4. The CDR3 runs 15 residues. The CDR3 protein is CASSYAGLARETQYF. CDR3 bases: TGTGCCAGCAGTTACGCGGGACTAGCGAGAGAGACCCAGTACTTC.

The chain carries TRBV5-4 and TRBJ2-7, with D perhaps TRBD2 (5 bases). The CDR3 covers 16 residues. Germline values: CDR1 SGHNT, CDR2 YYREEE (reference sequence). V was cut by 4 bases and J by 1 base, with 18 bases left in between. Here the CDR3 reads CASSRGGKVLSYEQYF. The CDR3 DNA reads TGTGCCAGCAGCCGGGGTGGGAAGGTGTTATCCTACGAGCAGTACTTC. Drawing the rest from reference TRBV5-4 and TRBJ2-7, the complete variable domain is ETGVTQSPTHLIKTRGQQVTLRCSSQSGHNTVSWYQQALGQGPQFIFQYYREEENGRGNFPPRFSGLQFPNYSSELNVNALELDDSALYLCASSRGGKVLSYEQYFGPGTRLTVT.

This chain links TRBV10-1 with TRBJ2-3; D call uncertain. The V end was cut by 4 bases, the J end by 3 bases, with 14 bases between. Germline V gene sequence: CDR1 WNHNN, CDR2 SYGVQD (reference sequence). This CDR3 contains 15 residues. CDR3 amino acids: CASSASPFGTDTQYF. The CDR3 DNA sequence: TGCGCCAGCAGTGCTTCGCCCTTCGGGACAGATACGCAGTATTTT.

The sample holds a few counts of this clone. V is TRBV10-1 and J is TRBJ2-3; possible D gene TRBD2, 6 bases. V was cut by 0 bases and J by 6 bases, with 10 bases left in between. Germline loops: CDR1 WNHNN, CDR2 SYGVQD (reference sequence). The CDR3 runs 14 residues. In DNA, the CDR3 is TGCGCCAGCAGTGAGTCGGCAGGGAGGGATACGCAGTATTTT. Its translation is CASSESAGRDTQYF.

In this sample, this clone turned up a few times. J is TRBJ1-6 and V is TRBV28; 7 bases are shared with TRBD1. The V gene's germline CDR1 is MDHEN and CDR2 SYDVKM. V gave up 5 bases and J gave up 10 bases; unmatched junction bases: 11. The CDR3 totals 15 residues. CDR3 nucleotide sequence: TGTGCCAGCAGTGCAAGGAGACAGGGAGGATCACCCCTCCACTTT. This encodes CASSARRQGGSPLHF.

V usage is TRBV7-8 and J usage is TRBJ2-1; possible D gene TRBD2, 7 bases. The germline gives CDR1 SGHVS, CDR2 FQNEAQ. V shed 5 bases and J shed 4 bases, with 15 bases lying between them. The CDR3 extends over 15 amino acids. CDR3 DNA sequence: TGTGCCAGCAGCCCGCGGAGGGGGGGTTACAATGAGCAGTTCTTC. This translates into CASSPRRGGYNEQFF. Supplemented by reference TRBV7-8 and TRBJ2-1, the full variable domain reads GAGVSQSPRYKVAKRGQDVALRCDPISGHVSLFWYQQALGQGPEFLTYFQNEAQLDKSGLPSDRFFAERPEGSVSTLKIQRTQQEDSAVYLCASSPRRGGYNEQFFGPGTRLTVL.

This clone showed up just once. Here the CDR3 DNA reads TGTGCCAGCAGTGAAGGGACAGGGGTTTCCTACGAGCAGTACTTC. Translation: CASSEGTGVSYEQYF. V is TRBV2 and J is TRBJ2-7; TRBD1 aligns across 9 bases. Germline values: CDR1 SNHLY, CDR2 FYNNEI. The CDR3 spans 15 residues. J gave up 1 base and V 1 base, and 2 bases lay outside the gene matches.

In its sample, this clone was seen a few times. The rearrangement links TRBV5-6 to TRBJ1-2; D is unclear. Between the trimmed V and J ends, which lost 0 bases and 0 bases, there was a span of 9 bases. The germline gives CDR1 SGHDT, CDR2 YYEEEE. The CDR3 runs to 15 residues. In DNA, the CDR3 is TGTGCCAGCAGCTTGGTTGGTGCGACTAACTATGGCTACACCTTC. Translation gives CASSLVGATNYGYTF.

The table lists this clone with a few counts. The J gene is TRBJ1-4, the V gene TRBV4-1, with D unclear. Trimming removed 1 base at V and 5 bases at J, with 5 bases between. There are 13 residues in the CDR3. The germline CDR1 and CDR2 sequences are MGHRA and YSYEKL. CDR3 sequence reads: CASSQVENEKLFF. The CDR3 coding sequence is TGCGCCAGCAGCCAAGTGGAGAATGAAAAACTGTTTTTT.

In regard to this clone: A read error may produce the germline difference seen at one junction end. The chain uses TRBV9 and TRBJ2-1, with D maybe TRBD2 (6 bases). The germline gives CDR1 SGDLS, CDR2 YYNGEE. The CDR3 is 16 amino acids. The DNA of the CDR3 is TGTGCCAGCAGCGCCTCGGGAGACCCATATTACACTGAGCAGTTCTTC. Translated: CASSASGDPYYTEQFF.

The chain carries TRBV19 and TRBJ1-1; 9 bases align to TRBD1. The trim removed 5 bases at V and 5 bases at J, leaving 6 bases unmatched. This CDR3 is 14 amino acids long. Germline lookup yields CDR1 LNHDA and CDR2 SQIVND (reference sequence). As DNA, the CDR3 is TGTGCCAGTAGTCCCGGGACAGGGCGGACTGAAGCTTTCTTT. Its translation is CASSPGTGRTEAFF.

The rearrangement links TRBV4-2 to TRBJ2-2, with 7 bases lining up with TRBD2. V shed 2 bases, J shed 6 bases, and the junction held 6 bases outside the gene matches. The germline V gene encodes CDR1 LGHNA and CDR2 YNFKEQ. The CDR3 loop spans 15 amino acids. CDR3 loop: CASSQTQREAGELFF. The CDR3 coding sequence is TGTGCCAGCAGCCAAACGCAACGGGAGGCCGGGGAGCTGTTTTTT.

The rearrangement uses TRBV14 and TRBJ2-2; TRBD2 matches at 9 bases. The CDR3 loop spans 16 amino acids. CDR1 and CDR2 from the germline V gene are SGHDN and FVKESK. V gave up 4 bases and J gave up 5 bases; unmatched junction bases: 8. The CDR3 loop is CASSPLAGVGTGELFF. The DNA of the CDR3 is TGTGCCAGCAGCCCATTAGCGGGAGTGGGGACCGGGGAGCTGTTTTTT.

CDR3 DNA sequence: TGCGCCAGCAGCCAAGTGGGTAGCGGGAGGTATTTT. Its protein product is CASSQVGSGRYF. V and J are TRBV4-1 and TRBJ2-3, with TRBD2 identical over 9 bases. Germline V CDR1 and CDR2: MGHRA, YSYEKL. V lost 1 base to trimming and J lost 14 bases; unmatched junction nucleotides: 4. The CDR3 loop spans 12 amino acids.

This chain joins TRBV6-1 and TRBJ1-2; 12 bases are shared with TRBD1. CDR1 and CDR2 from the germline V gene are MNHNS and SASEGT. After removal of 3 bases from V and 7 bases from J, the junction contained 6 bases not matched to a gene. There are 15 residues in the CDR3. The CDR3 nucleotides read TGTGCCAGCAGTGATATGGGACAGGGGGCCGCTGGCTACACCTTC. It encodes CASSDMGQGAAGYTF.

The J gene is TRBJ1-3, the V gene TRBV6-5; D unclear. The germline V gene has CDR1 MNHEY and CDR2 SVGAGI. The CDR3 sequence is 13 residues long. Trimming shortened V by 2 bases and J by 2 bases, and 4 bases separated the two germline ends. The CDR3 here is CASSYQAGNTIYF. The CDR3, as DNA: TGTGCCAGCAGTTACCAGGCTGGAAACACCATATATTTT.

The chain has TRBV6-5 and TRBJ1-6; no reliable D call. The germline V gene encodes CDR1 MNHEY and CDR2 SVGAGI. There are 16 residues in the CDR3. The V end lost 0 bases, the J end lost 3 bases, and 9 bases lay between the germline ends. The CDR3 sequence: CASSYSITSYNSPLHF. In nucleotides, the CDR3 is TGTGCCAGCAGTTACTCGATTACCAGCTATAATTCACCCCTCCACTTT.

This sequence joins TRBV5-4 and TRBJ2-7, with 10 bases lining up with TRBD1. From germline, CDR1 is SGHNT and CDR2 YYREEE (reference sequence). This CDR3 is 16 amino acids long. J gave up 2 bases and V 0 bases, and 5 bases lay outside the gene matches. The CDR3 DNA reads TGTGCCAGCAGCTTGGCGGGGACAGGGGTCACCTACGAGCAGTACTTC. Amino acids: CASSLAGTGVTYEQYF.

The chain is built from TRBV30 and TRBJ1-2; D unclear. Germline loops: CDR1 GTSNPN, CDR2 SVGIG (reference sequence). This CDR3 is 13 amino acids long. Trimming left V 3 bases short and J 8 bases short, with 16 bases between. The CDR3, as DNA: TGTGCCTGGAGCTTACAATCGACTGAGGGCTACACCTTC. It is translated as CAWSLQSTEGYTF.

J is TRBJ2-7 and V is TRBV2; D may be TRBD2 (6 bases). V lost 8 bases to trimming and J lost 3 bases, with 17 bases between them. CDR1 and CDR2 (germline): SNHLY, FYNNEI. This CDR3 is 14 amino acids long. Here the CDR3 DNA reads TGTGCCAGCCGGCGGGCGTCGGGGGACTACGAGCAGTACTTC. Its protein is CASRRASGDYEQYF.

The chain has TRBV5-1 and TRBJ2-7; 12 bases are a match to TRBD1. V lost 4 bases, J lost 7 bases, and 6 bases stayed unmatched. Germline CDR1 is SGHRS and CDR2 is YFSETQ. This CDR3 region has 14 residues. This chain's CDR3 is CASSQGQGAREQYF. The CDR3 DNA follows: TGCGCCAGCAGCCAGGGACAGGGGGCGAGGGAGCAGTACTTC.

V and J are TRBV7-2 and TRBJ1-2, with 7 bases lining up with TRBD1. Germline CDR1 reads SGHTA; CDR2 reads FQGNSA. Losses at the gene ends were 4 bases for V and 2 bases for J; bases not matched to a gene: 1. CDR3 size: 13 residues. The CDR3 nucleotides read TGTGCCAGCAGCTCGGGACAGAACTATGGCTACACCTTC. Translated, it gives CASSSGQNYGYTF.